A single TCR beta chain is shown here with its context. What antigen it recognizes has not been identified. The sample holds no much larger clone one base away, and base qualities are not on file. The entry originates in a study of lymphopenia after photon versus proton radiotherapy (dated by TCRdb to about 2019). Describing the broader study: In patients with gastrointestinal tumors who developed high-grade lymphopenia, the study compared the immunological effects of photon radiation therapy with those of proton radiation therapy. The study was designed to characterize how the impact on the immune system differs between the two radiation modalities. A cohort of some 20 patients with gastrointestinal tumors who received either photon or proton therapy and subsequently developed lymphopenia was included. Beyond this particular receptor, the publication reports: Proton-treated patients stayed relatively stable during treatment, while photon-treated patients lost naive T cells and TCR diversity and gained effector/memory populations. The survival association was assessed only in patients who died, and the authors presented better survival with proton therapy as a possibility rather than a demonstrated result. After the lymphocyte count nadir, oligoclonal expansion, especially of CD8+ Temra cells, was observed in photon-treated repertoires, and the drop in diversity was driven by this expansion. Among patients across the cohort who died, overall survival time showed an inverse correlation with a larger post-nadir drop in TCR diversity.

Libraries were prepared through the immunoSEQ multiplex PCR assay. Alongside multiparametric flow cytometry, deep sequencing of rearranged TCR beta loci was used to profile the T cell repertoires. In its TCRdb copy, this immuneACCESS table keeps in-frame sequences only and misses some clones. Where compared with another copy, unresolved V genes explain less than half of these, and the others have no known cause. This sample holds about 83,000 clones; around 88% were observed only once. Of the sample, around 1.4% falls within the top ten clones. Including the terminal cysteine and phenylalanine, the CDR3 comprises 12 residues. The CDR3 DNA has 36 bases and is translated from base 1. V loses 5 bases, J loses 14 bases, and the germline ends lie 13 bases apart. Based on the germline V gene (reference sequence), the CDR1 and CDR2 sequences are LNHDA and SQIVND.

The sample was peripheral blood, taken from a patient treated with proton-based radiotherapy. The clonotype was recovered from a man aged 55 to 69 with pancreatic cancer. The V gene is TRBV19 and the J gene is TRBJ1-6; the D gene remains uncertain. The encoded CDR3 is CASSESGITLHF. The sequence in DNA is TGTGCCAGTAGTGAGTCGGGCATCACCCTCCACTTT.